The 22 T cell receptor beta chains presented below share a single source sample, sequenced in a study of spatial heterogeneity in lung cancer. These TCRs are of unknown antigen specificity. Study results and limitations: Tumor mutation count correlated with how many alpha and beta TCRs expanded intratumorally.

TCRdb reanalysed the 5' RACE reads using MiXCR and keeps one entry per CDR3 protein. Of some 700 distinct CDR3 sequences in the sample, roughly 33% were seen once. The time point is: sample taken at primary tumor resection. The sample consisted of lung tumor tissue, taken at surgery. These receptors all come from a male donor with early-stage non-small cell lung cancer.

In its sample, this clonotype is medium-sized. CDR3 DNA sequence: TGTGCCAGCAGTTCGGTGGGCGAAGCTTTCTTT. It yields the protein CASSSVGEAFF. The gene calls are TRBV6-5 and TRBJ1-1; D not certain. Trimming removed 4 bases from V and 8 bases from J, with 8 bases in between. Germline values: CDR1 MNHEY, CDR2 SVGAGI. CDR3 length equals 11 residues.

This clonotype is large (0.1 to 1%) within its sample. The CDR3 bases are TGTGCCAGCAGCTTAGCAACAGCCAACACCGGGGAGCTGTTTTTT. This codes for CASSLATANTGELFF. The genes are TRBV7-8 and TRBJ2-2; D unresolved. CDR1 is SGHVS and CDR2 is FQNEAQ in the germline V gene. The CDR3 is 15 amino acids. V was cut by 0 bases and J by 2 bases, with 7 bases left in between.

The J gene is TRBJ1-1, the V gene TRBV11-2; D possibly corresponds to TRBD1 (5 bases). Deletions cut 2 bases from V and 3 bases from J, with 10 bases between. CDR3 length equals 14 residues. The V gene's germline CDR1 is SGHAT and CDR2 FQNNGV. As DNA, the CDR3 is TGTGCCAGCAGCTTACGAAGGGGTGACACTGAAGCTTTCTTT. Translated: CASSLRRGDTEAFF.

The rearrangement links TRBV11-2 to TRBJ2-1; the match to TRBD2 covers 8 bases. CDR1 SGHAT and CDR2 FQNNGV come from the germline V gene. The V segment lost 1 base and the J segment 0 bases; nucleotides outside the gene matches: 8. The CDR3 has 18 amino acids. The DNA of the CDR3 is TGTGCCAGCAGCTTAGTCCCTAGCGGGCCCAACTCCTACAATGAGCAGTTCTTC. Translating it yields CASSLVPSGPNSYNEQFF.

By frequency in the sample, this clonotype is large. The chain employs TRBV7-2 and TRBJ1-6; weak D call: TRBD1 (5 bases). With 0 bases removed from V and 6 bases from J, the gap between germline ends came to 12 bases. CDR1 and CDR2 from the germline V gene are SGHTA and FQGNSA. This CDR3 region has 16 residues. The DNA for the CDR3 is TGTGCCAGCAGCTTAGCGCGGGGACTTTTTAATTCACCCCTCCACTTT. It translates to CASSLARGLFNSPLHF.

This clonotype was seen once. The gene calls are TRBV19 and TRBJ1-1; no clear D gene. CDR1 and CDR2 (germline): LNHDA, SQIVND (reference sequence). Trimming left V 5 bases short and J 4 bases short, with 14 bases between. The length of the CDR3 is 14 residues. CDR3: CASSAGGGVTEAFF. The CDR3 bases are TGTGCCAGTAGTGCTGGCGGTGGAGTCACTGAAGCTTTCTTT.

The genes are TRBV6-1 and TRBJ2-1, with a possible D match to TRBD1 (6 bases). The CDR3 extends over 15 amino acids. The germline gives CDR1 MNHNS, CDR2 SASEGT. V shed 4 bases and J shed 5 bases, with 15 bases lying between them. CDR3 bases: TGTGCCAGCAGTGTGCTGTTAAGGACAGACAATGAGCAGTTCTTC. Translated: CASSVLLRTDNEQFF.

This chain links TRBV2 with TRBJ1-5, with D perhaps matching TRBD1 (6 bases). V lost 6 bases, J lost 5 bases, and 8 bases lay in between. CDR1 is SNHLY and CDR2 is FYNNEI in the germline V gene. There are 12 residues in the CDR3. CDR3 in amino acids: CASSNRDQPQHF. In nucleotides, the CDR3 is TGTGCCAGCAGCAACAGGGATCAGCCCCAGCATTTT. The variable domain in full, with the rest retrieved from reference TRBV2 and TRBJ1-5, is EPEVTQTPSHQVTQMGQEVILRCVPISNHLYFYWYRQILGQKVEFLVSFYNNEISEKSEIFDDQFSVERPDGSNFTLKIRSTKLEDSAMYFCASSNRDQPQHFGDGTRLSIL.

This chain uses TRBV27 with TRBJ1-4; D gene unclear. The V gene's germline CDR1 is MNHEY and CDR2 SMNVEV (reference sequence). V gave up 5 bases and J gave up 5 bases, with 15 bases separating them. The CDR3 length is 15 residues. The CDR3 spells CASSRSTQLNEKLFF. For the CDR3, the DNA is TGTGCCAGCAGTCGCAGCACACAACTAAATGAAAAACTGTTTTTT.

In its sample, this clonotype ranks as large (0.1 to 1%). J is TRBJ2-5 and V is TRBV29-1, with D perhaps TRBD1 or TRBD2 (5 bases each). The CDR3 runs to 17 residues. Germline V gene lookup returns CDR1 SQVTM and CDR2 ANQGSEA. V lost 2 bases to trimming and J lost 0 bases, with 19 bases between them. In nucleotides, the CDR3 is TGCAGCGTTGAACTATGGAGTTCGGGACCGAACCAAGAGACCCAGTACTTC. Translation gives CSVELWSSGPNQETQYF.

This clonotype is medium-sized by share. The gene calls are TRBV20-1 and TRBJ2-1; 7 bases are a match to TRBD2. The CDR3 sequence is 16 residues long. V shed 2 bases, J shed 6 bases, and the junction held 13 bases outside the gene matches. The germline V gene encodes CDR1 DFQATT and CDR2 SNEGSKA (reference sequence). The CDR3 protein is CSARSPAGLGSNEQFF. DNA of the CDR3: TGCAGTGCTAGAAGCCCCGCAGGACTAGGTAGCAATGAGCAGTTCTTC.

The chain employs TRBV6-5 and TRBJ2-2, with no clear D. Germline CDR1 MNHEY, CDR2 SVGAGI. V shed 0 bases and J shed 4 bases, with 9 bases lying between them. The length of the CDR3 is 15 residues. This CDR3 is CASSYSGSFTGELFF. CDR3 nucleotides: TGTGCCAGCAGTTACTCGGGAAGCTTCACCGGGGAGCTGTTTTTT.

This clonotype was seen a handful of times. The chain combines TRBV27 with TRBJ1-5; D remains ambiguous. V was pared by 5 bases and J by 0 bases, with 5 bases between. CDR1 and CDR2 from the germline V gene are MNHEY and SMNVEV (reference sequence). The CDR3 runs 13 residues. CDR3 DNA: TGTGCCAGCAGTAGGTCTAGCAATCAGCCCCAGCATTTT. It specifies CASSRSSNQPQHF.

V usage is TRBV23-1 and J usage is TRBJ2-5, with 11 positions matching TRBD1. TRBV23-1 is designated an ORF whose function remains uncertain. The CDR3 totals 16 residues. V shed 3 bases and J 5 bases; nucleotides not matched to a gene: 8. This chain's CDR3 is CASSHTRDRGIETQYF. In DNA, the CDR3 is TGCGCCAGCAGTCATACACGGGACAGGGGGATCGAGACCCAGTACTTC.

CDR3 residues: CASSRRGQIAKNIQYF. The CDR3 nucleotides are TGTGCCAGCAGCAGGAGGGGACAGATAGCCAAAAACATTCAGTACTTC. The rearrangement links TRBV6-5 to TRBJ2-4; tentative D call: TRBD1 (7 bases). Germline V gene data show CDR1 as MNHEY and CDR2 as SVGAGI. The V end lost 6 bases, the J end lost 0 bases, and 15 bases lay between the germline ends. The CDR3 runs 16 residues.

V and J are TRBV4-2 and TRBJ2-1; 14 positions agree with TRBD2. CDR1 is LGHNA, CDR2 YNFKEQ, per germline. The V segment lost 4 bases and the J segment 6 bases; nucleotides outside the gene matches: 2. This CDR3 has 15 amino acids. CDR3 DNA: TGTGCCAGCAGCCTGACTAGCGGGGGGGCCAATGAGCAGTTCTTC. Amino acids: CASSLTSGGANEQFF.

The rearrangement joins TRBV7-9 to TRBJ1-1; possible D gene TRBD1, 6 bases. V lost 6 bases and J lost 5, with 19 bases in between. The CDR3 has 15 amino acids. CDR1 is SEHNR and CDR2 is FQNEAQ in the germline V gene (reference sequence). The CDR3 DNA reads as TGTGCCAGCAGGGTCGGCAGGGGCGCCGGGACTGAAGCTTTCTTT. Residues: CASRVGRGAGTEAFF.

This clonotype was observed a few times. The CDR3 sequence is CSVEMAENQPQHF. The CDR3 DNA is TGCAGCGTTGAAATGGCAGAAAATCAGCCCCAGCATTTT. This rearrangement joins TRBV29-1 to TRBJ1-5; no reliable D call. Germline CDR1 is SQVTM and CDR2 is ANQGSEA. Trimming left V 2 bases short and J 4 bases short, with 9 bases between. CDR3 length: 13 residues.

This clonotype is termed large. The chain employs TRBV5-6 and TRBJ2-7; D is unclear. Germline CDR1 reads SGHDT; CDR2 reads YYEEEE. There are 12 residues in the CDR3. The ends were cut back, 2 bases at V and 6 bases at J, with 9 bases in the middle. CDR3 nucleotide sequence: TGTGCCAGCAGCTTCGCTAGTCTCGAGCAGTACTTC. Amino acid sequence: CASSFASLEQYF.

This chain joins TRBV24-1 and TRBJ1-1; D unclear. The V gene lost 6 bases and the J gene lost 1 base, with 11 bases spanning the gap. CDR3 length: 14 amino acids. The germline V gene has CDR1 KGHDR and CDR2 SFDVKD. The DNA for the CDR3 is TGTGCCACCAGTAATCGTTGGTCGAACACTGAAGCTTTCTTT. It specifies CATSNRWSNTEAFF.

The CDR3 DNA reads as TGCAGCGTTGATGAAGAAGATTGGAGCTATGGCTACACCTTC. This codes for CSVDEEDWSYGYTF. The chain recombines TRBV29-1 with TRBJ1-2; unclear D gene. The CDR3 contains 14 residues. Trimming removed 3 bases from V and 4 bases from J, with 15 bases in between. CDR1 is SQVTM, CDR2 ANQGSEA, per germline.

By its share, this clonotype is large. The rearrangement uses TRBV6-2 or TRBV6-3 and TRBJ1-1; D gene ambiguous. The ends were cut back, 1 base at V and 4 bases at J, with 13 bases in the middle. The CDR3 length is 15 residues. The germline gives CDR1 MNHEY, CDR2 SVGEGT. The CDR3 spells CASSYYPSGSTEAFF. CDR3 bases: TGTGCCAGCAGTTACTACCCCAGTGGAAGCACTGAAGCTTTCTTT.